The rows below give T cell receptor beta chains drawn from one sample of a study of CXCR3-negative and CXCR3-positive naive CD8 T cells. TCRdb reprocessed the 5' RACE reads; each CDR3 protein has one entry and no DNA is given. The sample's table shows tens of thousands of distinct CDR3 sequences. Sequencing was performed on naive CXCR3- CD8+ T cells from blood. All receptors come from a human donor in good health. Some clones in this sample may be carry-over from other donors' samples. Both conserved end residues are part of each CDR3. Clone size, where shown, is once, few, many, or a class for clones that have expanded.

>TRBJ1-5|TRBV29-1|.
CSVRQGAAQPQHF
>TRBJ2-1|TRBV7-9|.
CASSSGLTYNEQFF
>TRBJ1-1|TRBV7-9|.
CASSSPEYVYTEAFF
>TRBJ2-1|TRBV2|.
CASNPEWAADEQFF
>TRBJ2-1|TRBV28|.
CASRPDASYNEQFF
>TRBJ1-2|TRBV6-2/TRBV6-3|.
CASSARDNNYGYTF
>TRBJ2-7|TRBV7-9|.
CASSLGGRNRIYEQYF
>TRBJ1-1|TRBV29-1|.
CSVEGRETEAFF
>TRBJ2-7|TRBV4-3|.
CASSQDDWTGTYEQYF
>TRBJ2-1|TRBV20-1|.
CSARDGYSNEQFF
>TRBJ2-7|TRBV28|medium-sized
CASSGRDNHYEQYF
>TRBJ2-2|TRBV4-1|.
CASSQTHGGGKGAGELFF
>TRBJ2-1|TRBV12-3/TRBV12-4|.
CASSLSEGVVEQFF
>TRBJ2-3|TRBV29-1|.
CSVALDTSTDTQYF
>TRBJ1-2|TRBV29-1|.
CSVVEWDANYGYTF
>TRBJ2-7|TRBV7-9|.
CASSLGGPTYEQYF
>TRBJ2-3|TRBV5-1|.
CASSADSRDTQYF
>TRBJ1-5|TRBV28|.
CASSFRTGYSNQPQHF
>TRBJ2-7|TRBV20-1|.
CSVLDRDQRYEQYF
>TRBJ1-2|TRBV5-5|.
CASSTGTGGYGYTF
>TRBJ1-1|TRBV19|.
CASTRGQMNTEAFF
>TRBJ2-6|TRBV7-9|.
CASSSLRGSSGANVLTF
>TRBJ2-1|TRBV6-6|.
CASRPTGGGGNNEQFF
>TRBJ2-5|TRBV13|.
CASSGLEGLQETQYF
>TRBJ1-2|TRBV7-9|.
CASSHQGRLGYTF
>TRBJ2-7|TRBV29-1|.
CSVEVGSYEQYF
>TRBJ2-2|TRBV29-1|.
CSVVGGAGELFF
>TRBJ2-5|TRBV5-1|.
CASSRPPDPRDQETQYF
>TRBJ2-1|TRBV10-3|.
CATKQDSSYNEQFF
>TRBJ2-7|TRBV4-3|.
CASSQDGLAGPYEQYF
>TRBJ1-1|TRBV29-1|.
CSTLPQGSPMNTEAFF
>TRBJ2-7|TRBV7-2|.
CASSQRQGLAISEQYF
>TRBJ2-3|TRBV20-1|.
CSAGTSGSVGTDTQYF
>TRBJ2-7|TRBV20-1|.
CSARDLASGESYEQYF
>TRBJ2-3|TRBV12-3/TRBV12-4|.
CASSLEGGSTDTQYF
>TRBJ1-4|TRBV27|.
CASSRGDPINEKLFF
>TRBJ1-2|TRBV12-3/TRBV12-4|.
CASRAGPYGYTF
>TRBJ2-5|TRBV6-5|.
CVSTSTVSGSRYQYF
>TRBJ2-3|TRBV27|.
CASSFGTSGRSTDTQYF
>TRBJ1-1|TRBV7-9|.
CASRPTENTEAFF
>TRBJ2-3|TRBV6-6|.
CASSPEGGISQYF
>TRBJ2-3|TRBV7-6|medium-sized
CASSLADLASTDTQYF
>TRBJ2-7|TRBV27|.
CASSWGFPSYEQYF
>TRBJ1-1|TRBV5-1|.
CASLAPANTEAFF
>TRBJ2-2|TRBV6-2/TRBV6-3|.
CASQGGWTDTGELFF
>TRBJ2-5|TRBV4-1|.
CASSPYRGETQYF
>TRBJ2-7|TRBV28|.
CASSFYGTNYEQYF